A single sample is the source of the 5 T cell receptor beta chains below, sequenced in a study of shared clonotypes between healthy human individuals. Naive CD8 populations comprised CD45RO-negative cells positively selected for CCR7, excluding terminally differentiated effector memory CD45RA+ cells. TCRdb keeps only in-frame clones here, not all; method: immunoSEQ multiplex PCR. The repertoire includes roughly 2.1 million clones, under 95% of them detected once, and under 2% sits in the top ten. The sample taken for sequencing was naive CD8+ T cells from PBMCs. These receptors were taken from a man between 18 and 35 years old in good health. Some clones in this sample may be carry-over from other donors' samples.

There are a few counts of this clone. This sample also contains other DNA sequences that code for the same CDR3. The rearrangement uses TRBV2 and TRBJ2-2; no reliable D call. Germline V CDR1 and CDR2: SNHLY, FYNNEI. The CDR3 length is 11 residues. V gave up 0 bases and J gave up 7 bases, with 0 bases separating them. CDR3 nucleotides: TGTGCCAGCAGTGAAGCCGGGGAGCTGTTTTTT. Amino acid sequence: CASSEAGELFF.

The rearrangement uses TRBV13 and TRBJ1-2; 8 nucleotides align to TRBD1. CDR1 PRHDT and CDR2 FYEKMQ come from the germline V gene (reference sequence). J was trimmed by 5 bases and V by 3 bases; bases with no gene match: 14. The CDR3 is made up of 17 amino acids. CDR3 protein: CASSLGTGFDGLYGYTF. The CDR3, as DNA: TGTGCCAGCAGCTTGGGGACAGGTTTTGATGGGCTTTATGGCTACACCTTC. The variable domain in full, with the rest retrieved from reference TRBV13 and TRBJ1-2, is AAGVIQSPRHLIKEKRETATLKCYPIPRHDTVYWYQQGPGQDPQFLISFYEKMQSDKGSIPDRFSAQQFSDYHSELNMSSLELGDSALYFCASSLGTGFDGLYGYTFGSGTRLTVV.

This clone was detected only once. This chain uses TRBV7-8 with TRBJ1-4; TRBD1 matches 8 bases. The CDR3 runs to 14 residues. Trimming took 5 bases from V and 7 from J; bases not matched to a gene: 6. The germline V gene has CDR1 SGHVS and CDR2 FQNEAQ. The CDR3 protein is CASSGRGLGEKLFF. DNA for the CDR3: TGTGCCAGCAGCGGCAGGGGGCTCGGTGAAAAACTGTTTTTT.

The rearrangement uses TRBV27 and TRBJ1-4; the D is unclear. CDR1 is MNHEY, CDR2 SMNVEV, per germline (reference sequence). V was cut by 2 bases and J by 3 bases, with 10 bases left in between. This CDR3 is built from 15 residues. CDR3 in DNA: TGTGCCAGCAGTTTAATGGGGTTCCCTAATGAAAAACTGTTTTTT. This translates into CASSLMGFPNEKLFF.

CDR3 nucleotides: TGTGCCAGCAGTTACCCTCGGGGGCGCAGGACTGAAGCTTTCTTT. This sequence encodes CASSYPRGRRTEAFF. The chain joins TRBV6-6 to TRBJ1-1; maybe TRBD1 (6 bases). Germline CDR1 MNHNY, CDR2 SVGAGI (reference sequence). V gave up 2 bases and J gave up 5 bases, with 15 bases separating them. This CDR3 region has 15 residues.